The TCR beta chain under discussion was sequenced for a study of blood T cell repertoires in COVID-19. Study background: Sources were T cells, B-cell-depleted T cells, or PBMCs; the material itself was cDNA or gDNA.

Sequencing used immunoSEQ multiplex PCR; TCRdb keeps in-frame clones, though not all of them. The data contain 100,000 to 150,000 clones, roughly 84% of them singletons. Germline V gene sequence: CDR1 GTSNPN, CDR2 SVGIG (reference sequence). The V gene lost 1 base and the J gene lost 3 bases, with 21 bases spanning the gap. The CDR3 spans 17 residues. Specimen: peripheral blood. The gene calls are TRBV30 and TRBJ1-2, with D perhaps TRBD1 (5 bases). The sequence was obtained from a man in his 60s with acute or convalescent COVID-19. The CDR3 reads CAWSGRRVSGVDYGYTF. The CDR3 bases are TGTGCCTGGAGTGGCCGCAGGGTATCGGGGGTAGACTATGGCTACACCTTC.